The source of this T cell receptor beta chain is a study of blood T cell repertoires in COVID-19. Study details: The United States, Italy and Spain were the sources of the acute and convalescent COVID-19 samples. Sources were T cells, B-cell-depleted T cells, or PBMCs; the material itself was cDNA or gDNA.

The authors' processing: The assay estimated nucleated cells by amplifying reference gene primers. Clones were read by immunoSEQ multiplex PCR, and TCRdb kept only the in-frame ones, dropping some. That table supplies the V and J calls and clone size; D and trimming were determined from the DNA. This table holds around 60,000 clones, 84% found once. The sequence derives from a woman aged 60 to 75 with acute or convalescent COVID-19. What was sequenced was peripheral blood.

The chain's CDR3 is CASSQEGRGGLKRNEQFF. The CDR3 nucleotides read TGTGCCAGCAGCCAAGAGGGGCGGGGGGGCCTGAAGAGGAATGAGCAGTTCTTC. This chain uses TRBV3-1 (or the pseudogene TRBV3-2) with TRBJ2-1, with TRBD2 matching over 9 bases. This CDR3 has 18 residues. Germline assignment: CDR1 LGHDT and CDR2 YNNKEL (reference sequence). Losses at the gene ends were 0 bases for V and 7 bases for J; bases not matched to a gene: 13.